These 28 T cell receptor beta chains were sequenced from one sample in a study of chemoradiotherapy in HPV16-positive cancers. The assay was immunoSEQ multiplex PCR, and TCRdb's table has in-frame clones only and misses some. The table lists 25,000 to 35,000 clones, over 65% of them singletons. The specimen was blood, collected from a patient who underwent chemoradiotherapy. Receptors were obtained from a human donor with HPV-associated anogenital cancer.

The genes are TRBV7-9 and TRBJ2-1, with TRBD1 matching over 10 bases. The CDR3 sequence is 15 residues long. Germline lookup yields CDR1 SEHNR and CDR2 FQNEAQ (reference sequence). With 5 bases clipped from V and 3 bases from J, the junction kept 4 bases outside the gene matches. The CDR3 DNA sequence: TGTGCCAGCAGCCATGACAGGGGGCACTACAATGAGCAGTTCTTC. Residues: CASSHDRGHYNEQFF.

The CDR3 spells CASTRGPSFYGYTF. In DNA form, the CDR3 reads TGTGCCAGTACCAGGGGGCCTTCATTCTATGGCTACACCTTC. The chain recombines TRBV19 with TRBJ1-2; 8 nucleotides line up with TRBD1. J lost 4 bases, V lost 7 bases, and 8 bases had no gene match. This CDR3 spans 14 amino acids. Germline assignment: CDR1 LNHDA and CDR2 SQIVND (reference sequence). Supplemented by reference TRBV19 and TRBJ1-2, the full variable domain reads DGGITQSPKYLFRKEGQNVTLSCEQNLNHDAMYWYRQDPGQGLRLIYYSQIVNDFQKGDIAEGYSVSREKKESFPLTVTSAQKNPTAFYLCASTRGPSFYGYTFGSGTRLTVV.

The chain has TRBV27 and TRBJ1-5; 8 nucleotides agree with TRBD1. Germline values: CDR1 MNHEY, CDR2 SMNVEV (reference sequence). This CDR3 is 13 amino acids long. Trimming cost V 5 bases and J 5 bases; bases outside gene matches: 2. CDR3: CASSRQGHQPQHF. The CDR3 bases are TGTGCCAGCAGTCGACAGGGGCATCAGCCCCAGCATTTT.

The chain has TRBV5-4 and TRBJ2-1; possibly TRBD2 for D (6 bases). CDR1 SGHNT and CDR2 YYREEE come from the germline V gene (reference sequence). With 0 bases removed from V and 0 bases from J, the gap between germline ends came to 16 bases. The CDR3 is 18 amino acids. The CDR3: CASSLGVRRGTSYNEQFF. In nucleotides, the CDR3 is TGTGCCAGCAGCTTGGGGGTCCGGCGGGGCACCTCCTACAATGAGCAGTTCTTC.

The rearrangement links TRBV5-7 to TRBJ2-7; TRBD1 matches 9 bases. TRBV5-7 is an ORF; its function is uncertain. This CDR3 comprises 16 residues. V was clipped by 2 bases and J by 0 bases; unmatched bases: 6. As DNA, the CDR3 is TGTGCCAGCAGCTTAACAGGGGGCCCCCTCTCCTACGAGCAGTACGTC. Protein: CASSLTGGPLSYEQYV.

The chain employs TRBV5-1 and TRBJ2-2, with no clear D. The CDR3 extends over 13 amino acids. Germline V gene lookup returns CDR1 SGHRS and CDR2 YFSETQ. The ends were cut back, 2 bases at V and 5 bases at J, with 7 bases in the middle. In DNA form, the CDR3 reads TGCGCCAGCAGCTTATCACGGACCGGGGAGCTGTTTTTT. Translating it yields CASSLSRTGELFF.

The J gene is TRBJ2-2, the V gene TRBV5-5, with D perhaps matching TRBD1 or TRBD2 (6 bases each). The CDR3 has 18 residues. Per germline, CDR1 SGHKS and CDR2 YYEKEE (reference sequence). V lost 0 bases and J lost 7, with 22 bases in between. CDR3 loop: CASSLGQARGGRIGELFF. DNA for the CDR3: TGTGCCAGCAGCTTGGGTCAGGCCAGGGGAGGAAGAATCGGGGAGCTGTTTTTT.

There are a few counts of this clone. The V call is TRBV7-3, the J call TRBJ2-2; D is perhaps TRBD1 (6 bases). Germline CDR1 SGHTA, CDR2 FQGTGA. Trimming removed 4 bases at V and 6 bases at J, with 12 bases between. CDR3 size: 14 residues. The CDR3 here is CASSSQGFSGELFF. The DNA of the CDR3 is TGTGCCAGCAGCTCACAGGGTTTCTCCGGGGAGCTGTTTTTT.

The CDR3 nucleotides read TGTGCCAGCAGACTAGGACAGGGAGGTCGAGCTTTCTTT. It specifies CASRLGQGGRAFF. The genes are TRBV28 and TRBJ1-1; 8 bases fit TRBD1. CDR1 and CDR2 from the germline V gene are MDHEN and SYDVKM. After removal of 6 bases from V and 10 bases from J, the junction contained 10 bases not matched to a gene. CDR3 length equals 13 residues.

The rearrangement joins TRBV27 to TRBJ1-1, with D perhaps matching TRBD1 (5 bases). Trimming removed 5 bases from V and 4 bases from J, with 11 bases in between. CDR1 is MNHEY and CDR2 is SMNVEV in the germline V gene (reference sequence). The CDR3 totals 13 residues. In DNA form, the CDR3 reads TGTGCCAGCAGTAGGGGAGGTGTCACTGAAGCTTTCTTT. Residues: CASSRGGVTEAFF.

The genes are TRBV30 and TRBJ1-1; no clear D. From germline, CDR1 is GTSNPN and CDR2 SVGIG (reference sequence). The CDR3 sequence is 16 residues long. Trimming cost V 0 bases and J 4 bases, with 18 bases left between them. This CDR3 reads CAWSVRQATWGTEAFF. The CDR3 bases are TGTGCCTGGAGTGTAAGGCAGGCAACCTGGGGCACTGAAGCTTTCTTT. The full variable domain, with the rest looked up from reference TRBV30 and TRBJ1-1, is SQTIHQWPATLVQPVGSPLSLECTVEGTSNPNLYWYRQAAGRGLQLLFYSVGIGQISSEVPQNLSASRPQDRQFILSSKKLLLSDSGFYLCAWSVRQATWGTEAFFGQGTRLTVV.

V usage is TRBV30 and J usage is TRBJ2-1; a weak D match, TRBD2 (6 bases). The V and J ends lost 0 bases and 10 bases respectively, with 16 bases between them. The CDR3 has 14 amino acids. Germline V lookup: CDR1 GTSNPN, CDR2 SVGIG (reference sequence). Here the CDR3 reads CAWSVQAGRREQFF. Here the CDR3 DNA reads TGTGCCTGGAGTGTACAAGCGGGCCGTAGGGAGCAGTTCTTC.

This clone was found once. The chain links TRBV5-1 to TRBJ2-5; 12 positions match TRBD2. There are 15 residues in the CDR3. V trimming: 7 bases; J trimming: 4 bases; junction bases outside the gene matches: 8. Germline CDR1 reads SGHRS; CDR2 reads YFSETQ. The CDR3 loop is CASQRLAGAPETQYF. The DNA of the CDR3 is TGCGCCAGCCAACGACTAGCGGGGGCCCCAGAGACCCAGTACTTC.

This clone was detected a few times. This chain uses TRBV6-1 with TRBJ1-2; no definite D call. The CDR3 runs 13 residues. The germline V and J ends were trimmed by 1 base and 4 bases, with 7 bases remaining between them. Germline lookup yields CDR1 MNHNS and CDR2 SASEGT. For the CDR3, the DNA is TGTGCCAGCAGTGAAGATGCAGGCTATGGCTACACCTTC. Amino acid sequence: CASSEDAGYGYTF.

The J gene is TRBJ2-1, the V gene TRBV18; D gene uncertain. The CDR3 covers 15 residues. Per the germline V gene, CDR1 is KGHSH and CDR2 is LQKENI. Trimming cost V 3 bases and J 2 bases, with 11 bases left between them. CDR3 sequence (DNA): TGTGCCAGCTCACCTCGACGTGATGCCTACAATGAGCAGTTCTTC. It codes for CASSPRRDAYNEQFF.

The rearrangement uses TRBV11-3 and TRBJ2-5; 8 bases agree with TRBD2. Germline V lookup: CDR1 SGHNT, CDR2 YENEEA. V lost 5 bases to trimming and J lost 5 bases; unmatched junction nucleotides: 13. CDR3 length equals 16 residues. The CDR3, as DNA: TGTGCCAGCAGCCGCGGGGGCGGGGGGCTTTGGGAGACCCAGTACTTC. Translation: CASSRGGGGLWETQYF.

The V call is TRBV6-6, the J call TRBJ1-1, with 7 bases lining up with TRBD1. Germline assignment: CDR1 MNHNY and CDR2 SVGAGI (reference sequence). Trimming at V came to 5 bases and at J to 1 base, leaving 7 bases not matched to a gene. The CDR3 is 15 residues long. As DNA, the CDR3 is TGTGCCAGCAGTCAGAAGGGACAGAGGAACACTGAAGCTTTCTTT. It codes for CASSQKGQRNTEAFF.

The rearrangement uses TRBV4-1 and TRBJ1-3; the D is unclear. V lost 4 bases and J lost 10, with 23 bases in between. Germline CDR1 and CDR2: MGHRA and YSYEKL. The CDR3 sequence is 16 residues long. The CDR3 sequence is CASSLRSNYQAETIYF. DNA for the CDR3: TGCGCCAGCAGCCTACGATCAAATTATCAAGCGGAGACCATATATTTT.

The J gene is TRBJ1-1, the V gene TRBV19; TRBD1 is a possible D gene (6 bases). V lost 4 bases to trimming and J lost 1 base, with 16 bases between them. Looked up from germline, CDR1 is LNHDA and CDR2 is SQIVND (reference sequence). The CDR3 totals 16 residues. The CDR3 loop reads CASSTTGLGANTEAFF. The CDR3 DNA is TGTGCCAGTAGTACGACAGGCCTGGGAGCGAACACTGAAGCTTTCTTT.

This clone appeared a few times. The CDR3 reads CASSLGDYEQYF. The CDR3 DNA follows: TGCGCCAGCAGCTTGGGTGACTACGAGCAGTACTTC. The rearrangement uses TRBV5-1 and TRBJ2-7; no clear D gene. Germline CDR1 is SGHRS and CDR2 is YFSETQ. This CDR3 comprises 12 residues. Trimming pared 0 bases from V and 3 bases from J, leaving 4 bases between.

This clone was seen more than once but under ten times. This chain connects TRBV30 to TRBJ1-3, with 7 bases fitting TRBD1. The CDR3 runs 13 residues. V trimming: 7 bases; J trimming: 3 bases; junction bases outside the gene matches: 6. CDR1 is GTSNPN, CDR2 SVGIG, per germline (reference sequence). CDR3 in DNA: TGTGCCTACACTACAGGGGTTGGAAACACCATATATTTT. Protein sequence: CAYTTGVGNTIYF. The whole variable domain, filled in from reference TRBV30 and TRBJ1-3, reads SQTIHQWPATLVQPVGSPLSLECTVEGTSNPNLYWYRQAAGRGLQLLFYSVGIGQISSEVPQNLSASRPQDRQFILSSKKLLLSDSGFYLCAYTTGVGNTIYFGEGSWLTVV.

The chain is built from TRBV6-5 and TRBJ2-7; TRBD2 agrees at 11 bases. This CDR3 region has 15 residues. Trimming cost V 5 bases and J 2 bases; bases outside gene matches: 5. CDR1 is MNHEY and CDR2 is SVGAGI in the germline V gene. The CDR3: CASSLAGGGTYEQYF. As DNA, the CDR3 is TGTGCCAGCAGTCTAGCGGGGGGTGGCACCTACGAGCAGTACTTC.

The CDR3 sequence: CASSWGGGHNEQFF. The CDR3 region has the DNA TGTGCCAGCAGTTGGGGCGGGGGTCACAATGAGCAGTTCTTC. The chain uses TRBV6-1 and TRBJ2-1, with TRBD2 matching over 7 bases. The CDR3 contains 14 residues. The germline gives CDR1 MNHNS, CDR2 SASEGT. The V and J ends lost 5 bases and 5 bases, in that order; junction bases with no gene match: 6.

Only one count was recorded for this clone. The rearrangement uses TRBV10-2 and TRBJ1-2; D not certain. Between the trimmed V and J ends, which lost 5 bases and 4 bases, there was a span of 11 bases. Germline CDR1 reads WSHSY; CDR2 reads SAAADI. The CDR3 loop spans 13 amino acids. CDR3 sequence reads: CASSPGMFYGYTF. As DNA, the CDR3 is TGCGCCAGCAGTCCCGGTATGTTCTATGGCTACACCTTC.

The chain combines TRBV29-1 with TRBJ2-7; D is possibly TRBD1 (6 bases). There are 13 residues in the CDR3. The germline V and J ends were trimmed by 4 bases and 0 bases, with 10 bases remaining between them. From germline, CDR1 is SQVTM and CDR2 ANQGSEA. The CDR3 here is CSVVSDSSYEQYF. CDR3 DNA sequence: TGCAGCGTTGTGTCGGACAGCTCCTACGAGCAGTACTTC.

The J gene is TRBJ2-3, the V gene TRBV6-1; D is possibly TRBD2 (7 bases). The germline V gene has CDR1 MNHNS and CDR2 SASEGT. Trimming left V 6 bases short and J 2 bases short, with 12 bases between. The CDR3 extends over 14 amino acids. The CDR3 region is CASRRGGLTDTQYF. The CDR3 coding sequence is TGTGCCAGCAGGAGGGGGGGGCTCACAGATACGCAGTATTTT.

This clone was recorded only once. The V and J genes are TRBV5-6 and TRBJ2-2, with D tentatively TRBD2 (6 bases). This CDR3 spans 15 amino acids. Germline loops: CDR1 SGHDT, CDR2 YYEEEE. Trimming stripped 4 bases from V and 1 base from J, with 11 bases between. The CDR3 bases are TGTGCCAGCAGCCCCTGGGGGGTGAACACCGGGGAGCTGTTTTTT. Translation gives CASSPWGVNTGELFF.

This clone has just a few counts. The rearrangement links TRBV7-7 to TRBJ1-1; D not certain. Per the germline V gene, CDR1 is SSHAT and CDR2 is FNYEAQ (reference sequence). The V gene lost 0 bases and the J gene lost 1 base, with 3 bases spanning the gap. This CDR3 contains 13 residues. CDR3 DNA: TGTGCCAGCAGCTTAGCCGAGAACACTGAAGCTTTCTTT. Residues: CASSLAENTEAFF.